One and the same sample provided the 18 T cell receptor beta chains below, sequenced in a study of blood T cell repertoires in COVID-19. Only in-frame clones appear in the TCRdb table, and some are missing; sequencing was by immunoSEQ multiplex PCR. In the table there are under 200,000 clones, 75% to 90% of which are singletons. Sequencing was carried out using PBMCs or T cells enriched from blood (not recorded which). All receptors derive from a woman aged 55-70 years who had recovered from COVID-19.

This chain joins TRBV18 and TRBJ2-1, with TRBD1 as a possible D gene (6 bases). V shed 4 bases and J shed 8 bases, with 21 bases lying between them. CDR3 length: 16 amino acids. Germline CDR1 KGHSH, CDR2 LQKENI. CDR3 residues: CASSLIGRGAAYEQFF. The CDR3, as DNA: TGTGCCAGCTCACTGATTGGCAGGGGTGCTGCGTATGAGCAGTTCTTC.

The CDR3 loop reads CASSGGTGLILEQYF. The CDR3 DNA reads TGTGCCAGCAGCGGGGGGACAGGACTTATCCTCGAGCAGTACTTC. The chain combines TRBV11-1 with TRBJ2-7; TRBD1 matches at 8 bases. The CDR3 consists of 15 residues. CDR1 and CDR2 (germline): SGHAT, FQDESV (reference sequence). J gave up 6 bases and V 5 bases, and 12 bases lay outside the gene matches.

This clone appeared a few times. This chain uses TRBV24-1 with TRBJ2-1; D call uncertain. Per germline, CDR1 KGHDR and CDR2 SFDVKD. The V and J ends lost 4 bases and 9 bases respectively, with 6 bases between them. This CDR3 contains 11 residues. CDR3 amino acids: CATSEMSEQFF. In nucleotides, the CDR3 is TGTGCCACCAGTGAAATGAGTGAGCAGTTCTTC.

The rearrangement links TRBV3-1 (or the pseudogene TRBV3-2) to TRBJ1-4, with 7 bases that match TRBD1. The germline CDR1 and CDR2 sequences are LGHDT and YNNKEL (reference sequence). The junction had 6 bases not matched to a gene; V was cut back by 7 bases and J by 7 bases. CDR3 length: 13 residues. The CDR3 bases are TGTGCCAGCACCCTGACAGGGTCTGAAAAACTGTTTTTT. It is translated as CASTLTGSEKLFF.

This chain links TRBV5-1 with TRBJ1-1; perhaps TRBD1 as D (5 bases). Germline V gives CDR1 SGHRS, CDR2 YFSETQ. This CDR3 comprises 16 residues. V gave up 2 bases and J gave up 3 bases, with 17 bases separating them. Here the CDR3 DNA reads TGCGCCAGCAGCTTAGACCCAGGACAACCTTACACTGAAGCTTTCTTT. This gives the protein CASSLDPGQPYTEAFF.

This sequence joins TRBV5-6 and TRBJ1-1; TRBD1 matches at 7 bases. The germline V gene encodes CDR1 SGHDT and CDR2 YYEEEE. The CDR3 runs 15 residues. J was trimmed by 1 base and V by 4 bases; bases with no gene match: 7. The CDR3: CASSPRGTANTEAFF. CDR3 DNA sequence: TGTGCCAGCAGCCCACGAGGGACAGCGAACACTGAAGCTTTCTTT.

This chain links TRBV9 with TRBJ2-3; TRBD2 matches at 10 bases. Germline loops: CDR1 SGDLS, CDR2 YYNGEE. The trim removed 0 bases at V and 3 bases at J, leaving 7 bases unmatched. The CDR3 loop spans 17 amino acids. The CDR3 sequence: CASSVAGSGGGTDTQYF. The CDR3 nucleotides are TGTGCCAGCAGCGTAGCCGGCAGCGGGGGGGGTACAGATACGCAGTATTTT.

Only one count was recorded for this clone. The chain carries TRBV10-3 and TRBJ2-2; D may be TRBD1 (6 bases). With 5 bases removed from V and 0 bases from J, the gap between germline ends came to 13 bases. This CDR3 is built from 16 residues. Germline-derived CDR1 and CDR2 are ENHRY and SYGVKD. The CDR3 protein is CAISKQGGSNTGELFF. The CDR3 DNA is TGTGCCATCAGTAAACAAGGGGGTTCGAACACCGGGGAGCTGTTTTTT.

The CDR3 DNA is TGTGCCAGCAGCTTGGATGTAGCCTACTCCTACGAGCAGTACTTC. It codes for CASSLDVAYSYEQYF. V and J are TRBV5-5 and TRBJ2-7; no clear D gene. CDR3 length equals 15 residues. The V gene's germline CDR1 is SGHKS and CDR2 YYEKEE (reference sequence). The V end was cut by 0 bases, the J end by 0 bases, with 10 bases between.

J is TRBJ2-3 and V is TRBV30; TRBD1 matches 11 bases. Germline V lookup: CDR1 GTSNPN, CDR2 SVGIG (reference sequence). The CDR3 has 14 amino acids. With 5 bases clipped from V and 4 bases from J, the junction kept 5 bases outside the gene matches. The CDR3 loop reads CAWEDRGRSDTQYF. DNA for the CDR3: TGTGCCTGGGAGGACAGGGGGCGCTCAGATACGCAGTATTTT.

V gene TRBV10-3 combines with J gene TRBJ1-2, with D hard to call. V was clipped by 0 bases and J by 0 bases, with 11 bases between them. CDR1 ENHRY and CDR2 SYGVKD come from the germline V gene. CDR3 size: 16 residues. CDR3 sequence: CAISESQAGTNYGYTF. Written as DNA, the CDR3 is TGTGCCATCAGTGAGTCTCAGGCAGGAACTAACTATGGCTACACCTTC.

The rearrangement links TRBV9 to TRBJ2-7; D is perhaps TRBD1 (6 bases). Germline CDR1 SGDLS, CDR2 YYNGEE. This CDR3 has 15 amino acids. V lost 0 bases and J 2 bases, leaving 12 bases between the germline ends. The CDR3 region is CASSVGGLGTYEQYF. CDR3 in DNA: TGTGCCAGCAGCGTAGGGGGGCTAGGGACCTACGAGCAGTACTTC.

J is TRBJ2-3 and V is TRBV7-2, with TRBD2 as a possible D gene (5 bases). Trimming removed 1 base from V and 9 bases from J, with 5 bases in between. CDR1 and CDR2 (germline): SGHTA, FQGNSA. The CDR3 consists of 11 residues. The CDR3 coding sequence is TGTGCCAGCAGCTTAGGAGGGACGCAGTATTTT. This codes for CASSLGGTQYF.

The chain carries TRBV19 and TRBJ1-6, with D tentatively TRBD1 (5 bases). This CDR3 contains 15 residues. CDR1 LNHDA and CDR2 SQIVND come from the germline V gene (reference sequence). The V end lost 8 bases, the J end lost 13 bases, and 24 bases lay between the germline ends. The CDR3 sequence: CASGSGPSGMRPLHF. The CDR3 nucleotides are TGTGCCAGTGGTTCCGGGCCCTCAGGGATGAGGCCCCTCCACTTT.

This chain joins TRBV3-1 (or the pseudogene TRBV3-2) and TRBJ1-1, with D perhaps TRBD1 (6 bases). V lost 5 bases to trimming and J lost 4 bases, with 14 bases between them. CDR3 length equals 14 residues. From germline, CDR1 is LGHDT and CDR2 YNNKEL (reference sequence). Here the CDR3 reads CASSFGGGSTEAFF. CDR3 bases: TGTGCCAGCAGCTTCGGGGGCGGGAGCACTGAAGCTTTCTTT.

J is TRBJ2-1 and V is TRBV5-1; 8 bases are a match to TRBD2. Trimming took 2 bases from V and 5 from J; bases not matched to a gene: 12. Germline CDR1 reads SGHRS; CDR2 reads YFSETQ. The CDR3 runs 17 residues. CDR3 sequence: CASSFLYSGALNNEQFF. The CDR3 bases are TGCGCCAGCAGCTTTCTTTATAGCGGGGCACTAAACAATGAGCAGTTCTTC.

This clone was seen a few times. The V call is TRBV7-7, the J call TRBJ2-5; 7 nucleotides agree with TRBD2. In germline, CDR1 is SSHAT, CDR2 FNYEAQ (reference sequence). The CDR3 covers 14 residues. Trimming cost V 4 bases and J 4 bases; bases outside gene matches: 6. The CDR3 region is CASSSRTSGETQYF. CDR3 in DNA: TGTGCCAGCAGCTCCAGGACTAGTGGAGAGACCCAGTACTTC.

The chain joins TRBV6-6 to TRBJ2-7; 8 bases are a match to TRBD1. The CDR3 runs 12 residues. Germline CDR1 reads MNHNY; CDR2 reads SVGAGI (reference sequence). V lost 8 bases, J lost 6 bases, and 6 bases stayed unmatched. CDR3 region: CASGQGVSEQYF. The CDR3 DNA sequence: TGTGCCAGCGGACAGGGCGTCTCCGAGCAGTACTTC.